One and the same sample provided the 10 T cell receptor beta chains below, sequenced in a study of blood T cell repertoires in COVID-19. Clones were read by immunoSEQ multiplex PCR, and TCRdb kept only the in-frame ones, dropping some. The sample carries around 170,000 clones, 80% to 90% recorded once. Sequencing was performed on peripheral blood. These receptors originate from a man aged 18 to 29 who had recovered from COVID-19.

The rearrangement uses TRBV5-4 and TRBJ2-7; 7 bases fit TRBD1. With 4 bases clipped from V and 5 bases from J, the junction kept 0 bases outside the gene matches. The CDR3 runs 11 residues. Germline CDR1 reads SGHNT; CDR2 reads YYREEE (reference sequence). In DNA, the CDR3 is TGTGCCAGCAGCCAGGGGGACGAGCAGTACTTC. Its translation is CASSQGDEQYF.

The chain links TRBV3-1 (or the pseudogene TRBV3-2) to TRBJ2-2; a possible D gene is TRBD1 (6 bases). The germline V gene encodes CDR1 LGHDT and CDR2 YNNKEL (reference sequence). Trimming shortened V by 2 bases and J by 4 bases, and 8 bases separated the two germline ends. The CDR3 has 14 residues. The CDR3 spells CASSQLTGTGELFF. Here the CDR3 DNA reads TGTGCCAGCAGCCAACTGACAGGCACCGGGGAGCTGTTTTTT.

This clone was counted once. The chain joins TRBV4-3 to TRBJ1-4; D call uncertain. This CDR3 is 17 amino acids long. The V gene lost 2 bases and the J gene lost 3 bases, with 16 bases spanning the gap. Germline V gives CDR1 LGHNA, CDR2 YSLEER. The CDR3 region has the DNA TGCGCCAGCAGCCAAAGAAGAGTCGACACCTCTAATGAAAAACTGTTTTTT. Protein sequence: CASSQRRVDTSNEKLFF.

The V gene is TRBV28, the J gene TRBJ2-1; the D gene is possibly TRBD1 (6 bases). CDR3 length: 15 amino acids. Germline V gives CDR1 MDHEN, CDR2 SYDVKM. Trimming shortened V by 2 bases and J by 2 bases, and 10 bases separated the two germline ends. This CDR3 reads CASSLVGGTYNEQFF. Here the CDR3 DNA reads TGTGCCAGCAGTTTAGTAGGGGGAACCTACAATGAGCAGTTCTTC.

This clone was counted once. The rearrangement uses TRBV25-1 and TRBJ2-1, with TRBD1 matching over 7 bases. Germline lookup yields CDR1 MGHDK and CDR2 SYGVNS. The V segment lost 5 bases and the J segment 7 bases; nucleotides outside the gene matches: 11. This CDR3 region has 15 residues. The CDR3 region is CASSHRTGLGNEQFF. CDR3 DNA sequence: TGTGCCAGCAGTCACAGGACAGGATTGGGAAATGAGCAGTTCTTC.

The chain has TRBV2 and TRBJ1-2; 8 nucleotides align to TRBD1. After removal of 4 bases from V and 8 bases from J, the junction contained 6 bases not matched to a gene. Germline lookup yields CDR1 SNHLY and CDR2 FYNNEI. This CDR3 spans 13 amino acids. CDR3: CASSADRAAGYTF. The CDR3 coding sequence is TGTGCCAGCAGTGCGGACAGGGCTGCCGGCTACACCTTC.

This chain links TRBV6-2 or TRBV6-3 with TRBJ2-3; the D gene is possibly TRBD1 (6 bases). The CDR3 contains 17 residues. Germline V gives CDR1 MNHEY, CDR2 SVGEGT. The germline V and J ends were trimmed by 2 bases and 2 bases, with 17 bases remaining between them. Here the CDR3 DNA reads TGTGCCAGCAGTTACCGGCCCGATCGGGGACACACAGATACGCAGTATTTT. This gives the protein CASSYRPDRGHTDTQYF.

A single count supports this clone. The V call is TRBV5-4, the J call TRBJ1-2; 9 nucleotides align to TRBD1. CDR3 length: 13 amino acids. J gave up 5 bases and V 4 bases, and 3 bases lay outside the gene matches. Germline V gives CDR1 SGHNT, CDR2 YYREEE (reference sequence). CDR3 DNA: TGTGCCAGCAGCGCCGACAGGGGGTATGGCTACACCTTC. It translates to CASSADRGYGYTF.

The V call is TRBV9, the J call TRBJ1-5, with D possibly being TRBD1 (6 bases). The germline V gene has CDR1 SGDLS and CDR2 YYNGEE. This CDR3 has 14 amino acids. The V end lost 0 bases, the J end lost 7 bases, and 11 bases lay between the germline ends. In DNA, the CDR3 is TGTGCCAGCAGCGTAGCAGGGGATGGACAGCCCCAGCATTTT. Protein: CASSVAGDGQPQHF.

The chain has TRBV7-9 and TRBJ2-2; D uncertain. The CDR3 loop spans 15 amino acids. V was cut by 5 bases and J by 6 bases, with 16 bases left in between. Germline V gene lookup returns CDR1 SEHNR and CDR2 FQNEAQ (reference sequence). CDR3 DNA: TGTGCCAGCAGCCTCAGCGAGGCGTCAGCCGGGGAGCTGTTTTTT. It codes for CASSLSEASAGELFF. Supplemented by reference TRBV7-9 and TRBJ2-2, the full variable domain reads DTGVSQNPRHKITKRGQNVTFRCDPISEHNRLYWYRQTLGQGPEFLTYFQNEAQLEKSRLLSDRFSAERPKGSFSTLEIQRTEQGDSAMYLCASSLSEASAGELFFGEGSRLTVL.